Included here is one T cell receptor beta chain sequence, with context. The data belong to a study of blood T cell repertoires in COVID-19. Data came from immunoSEQ multiplex PCR; TCRdb stores just in-frame clones and leaves some out. The profile shows under 200,000 clones, about 80% of them singletons. The trim removed 5 bases at V and 5 bases at J, leaving 5 bases unmatched. This CDR3 is built from 15 residues. Germline V gene data show CDR1 as SGHNT and CDR2 as YENEEA. The chain links TRBV11-3 to TRBJ2-1, with TRBD2 identical over 11 bases. Sequenced input: PBMCs or T cells enriched from blood (not recorded which). The origin of this receptor is a man aged 45-60 years who had recovered from COVID-19. The CDR3 sequence: CASSRGTSGNNEQFF. CDR3 DNA: TGTGCCAGCAGCCGCGGGACTAGCGGAAACAATGAGCAGTTCTTC.